This T cell receptor beta chain was recorded in a study of blood T cell repertoires in COVID-19. About the study: Acute-phase and convalescent COVID-19 samples originated in the United States, Italy and Spain.

In the original analysis: Amplification from reference gene primers served as the basis for estimated nucleated cell counts. This table comes from immunoSEQ multiplex PCR, and its TCRdb copy is limited to in-frame clones, with some not included. That table furnishes V, J and clone size, whereas the DNA furnished D and trimming. The sample yields some 270,000 clones, about 86% seen once. Points on this clone: The junction and the germline gene differ at one end; a read error may be behind it.

Seattle's cohort entered during active infection and was followed longitudinally. This CDR3 has 14 residues. Germline CDR1 MNHEY, CDR2 SMNVEV (reference sequence). The sequencing input was peripheral blood. The source of this sequence is a person in their 70s with COVID-19, enrolled during active disease. This chain connects TRBV27 to TRBJ2-2; D perhaps matches TRBD2 (6 bases). The CDR3 region has the DNA TGTGCCAGCAGTTTCGTGGGAGGCACCGAGGAGCTGTTTTTT. Its translation: CASSFVGGTEELFF.